The T cell receptor (beta chain) under discussion was sequenced for a study of cytomegalovirus exposure and HLA in healthy donors (dated by TCRdb to about 2017). Turning to the overall study: An earlier analysis of approximately 600 of the donors reported about 290 Gb of sequence data and 100 million to 140 million unique TCR beta sequences from about 180 million T cells. About 300 gigabases of sequencing data and tens of millions of unique TCR sequences were included in an early release covering around 600 HLA-typed donors. The genetic ancestry cluster associated with self-reported Caucasian donors included roughly four fifths of the roughly 410 genotyped donors. The aim of the study was to test whether cataloging public T cell receptors could identify signatures of past pathogen exposure. The T cell repertoires of around 730 subjects were profiled by immunosequencing and related to cytomegalovirus serostatus. Besides the first cohort of around 670 subjects, a separate validation cohort made up of 120 different subjects was used. The study combined high-throughput TCR immunosequencing, statistical association of individual TCRs with disease status, and machine learning to predict cytomegalovirus infection status. A later analysis re-analyzed previously published TCR beta repertoires from hundreds of donors and added high-resolution HLA genotyping to study TCR occurrence patterns. In the later analysis, no new phenotypic data were used to find candidate immune exposures; instead, reliance was placed on TCR beta sequences and their occurrence across donors. An earlier analysis of about 600 of the donors used high-throughput TCR beta sequencing to judge whether each TCR beta V gene segment behaved as functional or pseudogenic. Donor age, sex, ethnicity and CMV serostatus were collected together with the repertoire data. In a later genetic analysis, genome-wide SNP genotypes for 398 of the 666 donors were used, and that subset was treated as a discovery cohort. Every repertoire in the discovery cohort had been generated on one and the same sequencing platform. Class I and class II HLA loci were covered by the typing at four-digit resolution. The number of donors typed differed by locus, with about 629-640 for A, B, C, DRB1 and DQB1, approximately 500 for DQA1, 606 for DPA1, and around 430 for DPB1. Because of strong linkage in the cohort, five DR-DQ haplotypes were treated as single units for association and clustering. Among over 350 genotyped donors of the cohort, an average of 235,054 unique TCR beta nucleotide sequences were sequenced per donor, roughly 18% of them non-productive. Overall study results and their limits: In a later genetic analysis, a missense DCLRE1C variant was associated with V-gene and J-gene trimming of TCR beta chains, and the association was replicated in an independent cohort. A later analysis found that HLA-associated TCR beta chains were more clonally expanded and had lower generation probabilities than equally common non-associated chains. Strong co-occurrence of HLA alleles, especially DR and DQ, made assigning TCR associations to individual alleles difficult. Three of the identified cytomegalovirus-associated TCR beta chains were confirmed in vitro to be specific for cytomegalovirus antigens. According to a later analysis, most CMV-associated TCR beta chains appeared to be HLA-restricted, and the HLA associations seemed to be driven largely by CMV exposure. The authors suggested that the approach could potentially be generalized to other disease states and immunological phenotypes. An earlier analysis of around 600 of the donors showed that most TCR beta V segments appeared in productive rearrangements either about 90% or about 30% of the time, which broadly matched IMGT annotations. Because counts were too low, some 17 rarely observed V segments, including chromosome 9 orphons, were left out of the earlier analysis of several hundred of the donors. A later analysis found that TCR association rates varied across HLA loci, with DRB1 alleles showing the most associated TCRs and HLA-C alleles the fewest. Correlated functional status among segregating V segments might be attributable to linkage disequilibrium, but an unknown experimental factor could not be ruled out. Sequencing depth was assumed to be roughly uniform across donors in the presence/absence analyses, though that assumption may not hold. The cohort was sequenced for TCR beta chains only, and without alpha or paired-chain data the features that could be detected were limited. Most TCR sequences were observed very rarely across donors, whereas some public TCRs were present in many individuals. A cluster of highly shared sequence variants was judged likely to be a technical artifact of the sequencing pipeline. A further reported finding was that TCR beta sequences accurately predicted the HLA-A and HLA-B alleles for most subjects in the first cohort. Some IMGT-functional V segments, including TRBV6-2 and TRBV6-3, could not be told apart with the 87-base-pair reads, so those segments were excluded. At a false discovery rate of 0.05, a later analysis linked about 17,000 TCR beta sequences to specific HLA alleles. The study listed 164 TCR beta chains as associated with cytomegalovirus. According to a later genetic analysis, donors in an Asian-associated ancestry cluster had fewer N-insertions in productive TCRs than the roughly 660-donor mean. In a later analysis, several top co-occurrence clusters were reported to appear linked to parvovirus B19, influenza, CMV and Epstein-Barr virus. Immune exposure information for the cohort was limited to CMV serostatus. Because HLA typing was unavailable for some donors at each locus, only the typed subset was used in association tests. The classifier was reported to diagnose cytomegalovirus status with high specificity and sensitivity in both the original cohort and the validation cohort.

Libraries were made using the immunoSEQ multiplex PCR assay. For the multiplex PCR, a mixture combining 60 forward primers for TCR Vbeta segments and 13 reverse primers for TCR Jbeta segments was used. The CDR3 region of rearranged TCR beta genes was amplified from genomic DNA with a multiplex PCR assay. Amplified TCR beta libraries were sequenced as 87-base-pair reads on the Illumina HiSeq System. As for the original processing: Across the roughly 670 repertoires, a later analysis counted tens of millions of unique TCR beta chains, around 11 million of which were shared by at least two donors. Raw reads were error-corrected and collapsed into unique sequences with a nearest-neighbor algorithm that merged closely related sequences to remove PCR and sequencing errors. V, D and J gene segments were assigned by aligning CDR3 sequences to IMGT reference sequences. For a sequence to be retained, a match of at least six nucleotides was required to both a V gene segment and a J gene segment. A rearrangement was called productive if the CDR3 had no stop codons and remained in frame with V and J, and every other rearrangement was called non-productive. Following IMGT convention, CDR3 was defined as the stretch from the second conserved V-encoded cysteine up to the conserved J-encoded phenylalanine. In an earlier analysis of roughly 610 of the donors, sequences lacking an unambiguous match to a single V gene segment were excluded. An earlier analysis of several hundred of the donors called V segments functional above 56.7% productive rearrangements and segregating when the between-donor standard deviation exceeded 5%. A statistical classification framework was built for diagnosing cytomegalovirus status from the catalog of TCR beta chain sequences. A later analysis assigned V and J genes by comparing TCR nucleotide sequences with IMGT/GENE-DB human TR gene sequences. The TCRdist pipeline was used in a later analysis to assign CDR3 sequences and most-parsimonious VDJ recombination scenarios. A later analysis defined each TCR beta chain by its CDR3 amino acid sequence plus V-gene family, and excluded reads lacking a unique V-gene family. As a way to deal with suspected cross-contamination and a sequencing artifact, a later analysis dropped 500 to 700 nucleotide sequences that were highly shared and had low generation probability. For each public chain, a later analysis derived a clonal expansion index from normalized ranks of inferred template counts within each repertoire. In a later analysis, generation probabilities were computed using a VDJ recombination model fitted to out-of-frame rearrangements, and the results were checked against IGoR. A later analysis scored TCR-TCR, TCR-HLA and TCR-CMV co-occurrence with hypergeometric tests, applying a repertoire-size bias correction to TCR pairs. In a later analysis, false discovery rates were estimated by permuting HLA or CMV assignments 20 times. In a later analysis, co-occurring TCRs were grouped with DBSCAN, and TCRdist sequence similarity was added when clustering was performed within HLA-allele-positive subsets. Repertoires with fewer than 30,000 or more than 120,000 public chains, plus five repertoires with anomalous nucleotide sharing, were excluded from co-occurrence clustering. What TCRdb holds here is the immuneACCESS table cut down to in-frame rearrangements. Part of the clones is not present; checked against another copy, under half of the missing clones reflect an unresolved V gene, and the others are unexplained. V, J and clone size derive from that table, while D and trimming were established from the DNA sequence. The sample profile shows approximately 100,000 clones; 74% of them were found once. The leading ten clones occupy roughly 2.6% of the sample.

As to this clone: Its antigen is currently not known. It has no much larger one-base neighbor in the sample; base qualities were not kept.

The cohort comprised 666 healthy bone marrow donors. At the time of sampling, all cohort members were nominally healthy, though unrecorded immune exposures were likely present. The donor tested CMV seropositive and was one of the 289 seropositive cohort members. Every donor gave a peripheral blood sample, and the peripheral blood mononuclear cells from that sample were used for TCR beta sequencing. Genomic DNA extraction from the blood cell samples was performed with the Qiagen DNeasy Blood Extraction Kit. Ends trimmed: V by 5 bases, J by 2 bases; bases unmatched to a gene: 5. The CDR3 spans 14 residues, from the cysteine through the phenylalanine. The kept DNA is CDR3 alone, 42 bases in frame from the first base. CDR1 and CDR2 are drawn from the germline V gene: SGHVS, FNYEAQ.

This sequence originates from a man aged 45 to 65 in good health and CMV-seropositive. Material for sequencing was PBMCs. The rearrangement joined TRBV7-6 to TRBJ2-7; 8 middle bases align to TRBD1. Here is the DNA: TGTGCCAGCAGCCTTGGACAGGGAGCCTACGAGCAGTACTTC. Translated, it reads CASSLGQGAYEQYF.